Listed below are T cell receptor beta chains from one sample, sequenced in a study of blood T cell repertoires in COVID-19. Clones were read by immunoSEQ multiplex PCR, and TCRdb kept only the in-frame ones, dropping some. The sample carries fewer than 700,000 clones, approximately 91% recorded once. The material sequenced was peripheral blood. Source of these receptors: a woman between 50 and 59 years old with COVID-19, enrolled during active disease. CDR3s include the opening cysteine and the closing phenylalanine or tryptophan. D genes are given only for firm matches. A clone size is listed for some rows: how often the clone was seen (once, few, many), or a class if it is expanded.

J gene: TRBJ2-3
D gene: NA
clone size: NA
V gene: TRBV28
CDR3 length: 15
CDR3 DNA: TGTGCCAGCAGTCCGACAGGGCGGGGTACAGATACGCAGTATTTT
CDR3 protein: CASSPTGRGTDTQYF

J gene: TRBJ1-4
D gene: TRBD1
clone size: NA
V gene: TRBV9
CDR3 length: 16
CDR3 DNA: TGTGCCAGCAGCGTCCGGACAGGCGACCTTAATGAAAAACTGTTTTTT
CDR3 protein: CASSVRTGDLNEKLFF

J gene: TRBJ1-2
D gene: NA
clone size: NA
V gene: TRBV10-2
CDR3 length: 13
CDR3 DNA: TGCGCCAGCAGGTCGACAGATAACTATGGCTACACCTTC
CDR3 protein: CASRSTDNYGYTF

J gene: TRBJ1-1
D gene: NA
clone size: once
V gene: TRBV27
CDR3 length: 14
CDR3 DNA: TGTGCCACTTGCCCCGGGGTAGGGTACACTGAAGCTTTCTTT
CDR3 protein: CATCPGVGYTEAFF

J gene: TRBJ1-2
D gene: TRBD1
clone size: NA
V gene: TRBV2
CDR3 length: 14
CDR3 DNA: TGTGCCAGCAGTACAGTGACAGGGGACTATGGCTACACCTTC
CDR3 protein: CASSTVTGDYGYTF

J gene: TRBJ2-7
D gene: NA
clone size: once
V gene: TRBV7-9
CDR3 length: 14
CDR3 DNA: TGTGCCAGCAGCCTTCTCGACACGGACTACGAGCAGTACTTC
CDR3 protein: CASSLLDTDYEQYF

J gene: TRBJ1-4
D gene: NA
clone size: NA
V gene: TRBV30
CDR3 length: 15
CDR3 DNA: TGTGCCTGGAGGGAATCAGGGGACACTAATGAAAAACTGTTTTTT
CDR3 protein: CAWRESGDTNEKLFF

J gene: TRBJ1-1
D gene: TRBD1
clone size: once
V gene: TRBV5-1
CDR3 length: 16
CDR3 DNA: TGCGCCAGCAGCCCTGGGACAGGGGGCCTGGGCACTGAAGCTTTCTTT
CDR3 protein: CASSPGTGGLGTEAFF

J gene: TRBJ1-5
D gene: NA
clone size: NA
V gene: TRBV7-7
CDR3 length: 13
CDR3 DNA: TGTGCCAGCAGCTTAGATGAGAATCAGCCCCAGCATTTT
CDR3 protein: CASSLDENQPQHF

J gene: TRBJ2-3
D gene: NA
clone size: NA
V gene: TRBV19
CDR3 length: 16
CDR3 DNA: TGTGCCAGTAGTACGCGTCCCCAGGGGTTCACAGATACGCAGTATTTT
CDR3 protein: CASSTRPQGFTDTQYF

J gene: TRBJ1-1
D gene: NA
clone size: NA
V gene: TRBV7-9
CDR3 length: 14
CDR3 DNA: TGTGCCAGCAGCTTAGCTGGGCGGTTCGCGGGAGCTTTCTTT
CDR3 protein: CASSLAGRFAGAFF

J gene: TRBJ2-7
D gene: TRBD2
clone size: NA
V gene: TRBV4-1
CDR3 length: 15
CDR3 DNA: TGCGCCAGCAGCCTGCGGACTAGCGGGGGGGACGAGCAGTACTTC
CDR3 protein: CASSLRTSGGDEQYF

J gene: TRBJ2-5
D gene: TRBD1
clone size: NA
V gene: TRBV3-1/TRBV3-2
CDR3 length: 17
CDR3 DNA: TGTGCCAGCAGCCAAGGAGGGAGGACAGGGGGCTTCGAGACCCAGTACTTC
CDR3 protein: CASSQGGRTGGFETQYF

J gene: TRBJ1-4
D gene: TRBD1
clone size: NA
V gene: TRBV5-6
CDR3 length: 16
CDR3 DNA: TGTGCCAGCAGCGGAAAAACAACAGGGGTCGACGAAAAACTGTTTTTT
CDR3 protein: CASSGKTTGVDEKLFF

J gene: TRBJ1-2
D gene: TRBD1
clone size: NA
V gene: TRBV2
CDR3 length: 14
CDR3 DNA: TGTGCCAGCCGGGTGGGGACAGAGAACTATGGCTACACCTTC
CDR3 protein: CASRVGTENYGYTF

J gene: TRBJ1-2
D gene: TRBD1
clone size: NA
V gene: TRBV5-1
CDR3 length: 14
CDR3 DNA: TGCGCCAGCAGCCCAACCGGGACAGGGAAGGGCTACACCTTC
CDR3 protein: CASSPTGTGKGYTF

J gene: TRBJ2-7
D gene: TRBD2
clone size: few
V gene: TRBV2
CDR3 length: 13
CDR3 DNA: TGTGCCAGCAGATGGGACTATGCCTACGAGCAGTACTTC
CDR3 protein: CASRWDYAYEQYF

J gene: TRBJ1-6
D gene: NA
clone size: NA
V gene: TRBV30
CDR3 length: 13
CDR3 DNA: TGTGCCTGGAGTGTATCCTTGGGCTCACCCCTCCACTTT
CDR3 protein: CAWSVSLGSPLHF

J gene: TRBJ1-1
D gene: NA
clone size: once
V gene: TRBV27
CDR3 length: 15
CDR3 DNA: TGTGCCACCCGAAGCCCGGGGGGGGCGAACACTGAAGCTTTCTTT
CDR3 protein: CATRSPGGANTEAFF

J gene: TRBJ1-1
D gene: NA
clone size: NA
V gene: TRBV6-6
CDR3 length: 13
CDR3 DNA: TGTGCCAGCAGCCACCGGGACACCGCTGAAGCTTTCTTT
CDR3 protein: CASSHRDTAEAFF

J gene: TRBJ2-2
D gene: TRBD1
clone size: NA
V gene: TRBV7-2
CDR3 length: 16
CDR3 DNA: TGTGCCAGCAGCTTAGGGACAGGGGCGAACACCGGGGAGCTGTTTTTT
CDR3 protein: CASSLGTGANTGELFF

J gene: TRBJ1-1
D gene: TRBD1
clone size: NA
V gene: TRBV30
CDR3 length: 13
CDR3 DNA: TGTGCCTGGAGAGACAGGGGAGTAACTGAAGCTTTCTTT
CDR3 protein: CAWRDRGVTEAFF

J gene: TRBJ2-1
D gene: TRBD1
clone size: NA
V gene: TRBV3-1/TRBV3-2
CDR3 length: 15
CDR3 DNA: TGTGCCAGCAGCCTTTCGGACAGGGGAGGAAGTGAGCAGTTCTTC
CDR3 protein: CASSLSDRGGSEQFF

J gene: TRBJ1-1
D gene: NA
clone size: NA
V gene: TRBV4-1
CDR3 length: 14
CDR3 DNA: TGCGCCAGCAGCCAAGAACAGGGGAACACTGAAGCTTTCTTT
CDR3 protein: CASSQEQGNTEAFF

J gene: TRBJ1-2
D gene: TRBD1
clone size: NA
V gene: TRBV2
CDR3 length: 17
CDR3 DNA: TGTGCCAGCAGTGAATTTCGGTCAGGGGGACAGACCTATGGCTACACCTTC
CDR3 protein: CASSEFRSGGQTYGYTF

J gene: TRBJ1-4
D gene: NA
clone size: NA
V gene: TRBV7-9
CDR3 length: 16
CDR3 DNA: TGTGCCAGCAGCTTAGCGGGGGGGTCAGCTAATGAAAAACTGTTTTTT
CDR3 protein: CASSLAGGSANEKLFF

J gene: TRBJ2-5
D gene: TRBD2
clone size: NA
V gene: TRBV2
CDR3 length: 17
CDR3 DNA: TGTGCCAGCAGGACACTAGCGGGGGGGCCGTATAGAAAGACCCAGTACTTC
CDR3 protein: CASRTLAGGPYRKTQYF

J gene: TRBJ2-5
D gene: TRBD1
clone size: NA
V gene: TRBV6-1
CDR3 length: 16
CDR3 DNA: TGTGCCAGCAGTGAAGCTGAGGACAGGGGCAGGGAGACCCAGTACTTC
CDR3 protein: CASSEAEDRGRETQYF

J gene: TRBJ2-4
D gene: TRBD2
clone size: NA
V gene: TRBV19
CDR3 length: 12
CDR3 DNA: TGTGCCAGTAGTACTCTAGCGGGGGCCCCAATATTC
CDR3 protein: CASSTLAGAPIF

J gene: TRBJ1-3
D gene: NA
clone size: NA
V gene: TRBV11-2
CDR3 length: 12
CDR3 DNA: TGTGCCAGCAGCTTAATAGGAAACACCATATATTTT
CDR3 protein: CASSLIGNTIYF

J gene: TRBJ1-5
D gene: NA
clone size: once
V gene: TRBV30
CDR3 length: 16
CDR3 DNA: TGTGCCTGGAGTGTAGGGGGAGCTTATAGCAATCAGCCCCAGCATTTT
CDR3 protein: CAWSVGGAYSNQPQHF

J gene: TRBJ1-2
D gene: NA
clone size: NA
V gene: TRBV15
CDR3 length: 14
CDR3 DNA: TGTGCCACCAGCAGGCAACAGGGTTCGGGTGGCTACACCTTC
CDR3 protein: CATSRQQGSGGYTF